This T cell receptor (beta chain) was identified in a study of blood T cells in healthy people across ages. Findings and limits, study-wide: Diversity estimates drawn from one million T cells were deemed underestimates.

Alongside a J-beta primer mix, a sample-barcoded 5' primer served in a second PCR lasting about 6 to 12 cycles. Each cDNA was tagged by a template-switch adaptor containing 12 random nucleotides. TCRdb passed the 5' RACE reads through MiXCR, listing each CDR3 protein once. The data show around 1,800,000 distinct CDR3 sequences, roughly two fifths seen once. Remarks on this clonotype: The antigen remains unidentified.

Trimming cost V 5 bases and J 8 bases, with 16 bases left between them. The V gene's germline CDR1 is SEHNR and CDR2 FQNEAQ (reference sequence). The CDR3 extends over 14 amino acids. The sample comprised blood. V usage is TRBV7-9 and J usage is TRBJ1-3; D is uncertain. The sequence came from a human donor in good health. For the CDR3, the DNA is TGTGCCAGCAGCCCATCCGGCCGGTCGTACACCATATATTTT. Protein sequence: CASSPSGRSYTIYF.